The clone carrying this TCR beta chain has just a few counts. Researchers made TCR cDNA using 5'RACE template switching, and this step added a universal primer site and UMIs. From the 5' RACE reads, TCRdb called clonotypes with MiXCR, one entry per CDR3 protein. The repertoire holds tens of thousands of distinct CDR3 sequences, with more than 5.5% as singletons. This record belongs to a study of T cells after yellow fever vaccination. Germline V gene sequence: CDR1 SGHRS, CDR2 YFSETQ. The CDR3 extends over 15 amino acids. The germline V and J ends were trimmed by 0 bases and 0 bases, with 10 bases remaining between them.

V is TRBV5-1 and J is TRBJ2-7; D might be TRBD2 (5 bases). The material was CD8+ T cells sorted from PBMCs, obtained around 5 days after the first yellow fever vaccination. This TCR was sampled from a man in his late teens or twenties who received the YFV17D yellow fever vaccine. DNA for the CDR3: TGCGCCAGCAGCTTGGAGCGTAGCGTCTCCTACGAGCAGTACTTC. Its protein product is CASSLERSVSYEQYF.